Reported below is one TCR beta chain. Splitting of each subset's genomic DNA was done evenly across several immunoSEQ plates. Here immunoSEQ multiplex PCR was the method, and the copy in TCRdb shows in-frame clones only, minus some. Here the sample spans some 2 million clones, about 95% being singletons. The data stem from a study of shared clonotypes between healthy human individuals. Turning to the study itself: Per donor, three plates held CD4 naive cells, three held CD4 memory, two held CD8 naive and one held CD8 memory.

The naive CD8 subset, CD45RO-negative cells positively selected for CCR7, excluded terminally differentiated effector memory CD45RA+ cells. Germline V gives CDR1 SGHNT, CDR2 YYREEE (reference sequence). V lost 2 bases, J lost 6 bases, and 12 bases lay in between. There are 13 residues in the CDR3. The sequencing sample was made of naive CD8+ T cells sorted from blood. The clonotype originates from a man aged 18-30 years in good health. This chain joins TRBV5-4 and TRBJ2-7; D unresolved. CDR3 bases: TGTGCCAGCAGCTTTATGGGGTCTGGCGAGCAGTACTTC. Its protein is CASSFMGSGEQYF.